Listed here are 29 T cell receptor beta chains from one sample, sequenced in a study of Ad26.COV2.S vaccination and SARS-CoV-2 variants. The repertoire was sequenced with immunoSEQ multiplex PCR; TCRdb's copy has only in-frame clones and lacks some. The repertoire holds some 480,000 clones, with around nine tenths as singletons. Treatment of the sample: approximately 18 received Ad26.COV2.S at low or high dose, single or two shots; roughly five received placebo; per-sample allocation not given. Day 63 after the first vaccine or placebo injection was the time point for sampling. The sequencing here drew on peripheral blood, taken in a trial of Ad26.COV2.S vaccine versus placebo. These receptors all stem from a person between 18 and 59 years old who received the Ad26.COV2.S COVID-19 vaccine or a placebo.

The CDR3: CASRQGQSTDTQYF. Written as DNA, the CDR3 is TGCGCCAGCAGACAAGGACAGTCCACAGATACGCAGTATTTT. This chain joins TRBV5-1 and TRBJ2-3; a weak D match, TRBD1 (6 bases). CDR1 and CDR2 (germline): SGHRS, YFSETQ. The CDR3 spans 14 residues. V was shortened by 5 bases and J by 2 bases, with 12 bases between the two germline ends.

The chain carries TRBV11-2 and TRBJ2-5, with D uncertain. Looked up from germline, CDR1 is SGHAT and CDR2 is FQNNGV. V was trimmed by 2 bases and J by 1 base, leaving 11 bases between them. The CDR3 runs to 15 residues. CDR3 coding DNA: TGTGCCAGCAGCTTATCTCCGCAATTCCAAGAGACCCAGTACTTC. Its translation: CASSLSPQFQETQYF.

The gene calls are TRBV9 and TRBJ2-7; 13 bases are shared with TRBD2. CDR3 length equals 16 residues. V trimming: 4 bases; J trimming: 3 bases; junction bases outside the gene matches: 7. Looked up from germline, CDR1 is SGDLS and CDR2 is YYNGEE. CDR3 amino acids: CASSHTGLAGVYEQYF. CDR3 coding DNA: TGTGCCAGCAGCCACACCGGACTAGCGGGAGTCTACGAGCAGTACTTC. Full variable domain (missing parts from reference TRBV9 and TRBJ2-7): DSGVTQTPKHLITATGQRVTLRCSPRSGDLSVYWYQQSLDQGLQFLIQYYNGEERAKGNILERFSAQQFPDLHSELNLSSLELGDSALYFCASSHTGLAGVYEQYFGPGTRLTVT.

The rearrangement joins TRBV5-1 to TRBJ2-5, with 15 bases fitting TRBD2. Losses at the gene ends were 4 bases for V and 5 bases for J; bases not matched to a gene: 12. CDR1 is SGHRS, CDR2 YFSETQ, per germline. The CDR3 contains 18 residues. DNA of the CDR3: TGCGCCAGCAGCCGAGGACTAGCGGGAGGGGGTTTCGTGGAGACCCAGTACTTC. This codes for CASSRGLAGGGFVETQYF. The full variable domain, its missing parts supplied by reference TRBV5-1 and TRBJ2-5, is KAGVTQTPRYLIKTRGQQVTLSCSPISGHRSVSWYQQTPGQGLQFLFEYFSETQRNKGNFPGRFSGRQFSNSRSEMNVSTLELGDSALYLCASSRGLAGGGFVETQYFGPGTRLLVL.

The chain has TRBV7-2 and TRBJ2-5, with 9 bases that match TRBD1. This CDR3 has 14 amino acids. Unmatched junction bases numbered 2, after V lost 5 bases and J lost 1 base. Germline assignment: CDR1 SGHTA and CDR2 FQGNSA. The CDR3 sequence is CASSRDRVQETQYF. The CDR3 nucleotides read TGTGCCAGCAGCCGGGACAGGGTCCAAGAGACCCAGTACTTC.

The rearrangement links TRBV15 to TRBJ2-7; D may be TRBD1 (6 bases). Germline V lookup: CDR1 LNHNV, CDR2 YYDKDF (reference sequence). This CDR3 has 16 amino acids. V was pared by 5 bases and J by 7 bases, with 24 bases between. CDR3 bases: TGTGCCACCAGCCTTAAAGACAGGCCCAACCCCGGGGAGCAGTACTTC. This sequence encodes CATSLKDRPNPGEQYF.

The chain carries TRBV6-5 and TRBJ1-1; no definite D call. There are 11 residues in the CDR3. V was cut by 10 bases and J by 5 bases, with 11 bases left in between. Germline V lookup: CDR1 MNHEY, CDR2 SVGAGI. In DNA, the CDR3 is TGTGCCACCCTGGCGGGAACTGAAGCTTTCTTT. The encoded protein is CATLAGTEAFF.

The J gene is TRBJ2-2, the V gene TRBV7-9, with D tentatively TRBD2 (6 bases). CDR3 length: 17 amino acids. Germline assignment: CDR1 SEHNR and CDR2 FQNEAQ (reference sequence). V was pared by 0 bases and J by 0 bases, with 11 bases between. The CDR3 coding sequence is TGTGCCAGCAGCTTAGCGATGGGGGGAGCGAACACCGGGGAGCTGTTTTTT. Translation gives CASSLAMGGANTGELFF.

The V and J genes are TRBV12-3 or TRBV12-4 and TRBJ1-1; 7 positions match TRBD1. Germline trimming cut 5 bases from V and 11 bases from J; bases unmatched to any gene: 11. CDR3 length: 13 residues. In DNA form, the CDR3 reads TGTGCCAGCAGTGGGAGCAGACAGGGTGGGGCTTTCTTT. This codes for CASSGSRQGGAFF.

The CDR3 region has the DNA TGTGCCATCACCTCGGGGGGGGCCAACGTCCTGACTTTC. It specifies CAITSGGANVLTF. The genes are TRBV10-3 and TRBJ2-6; a possible D gene is TRBD2 (5 bases). Trimming cost V 7 bases and J 4 bases, with 8 bases left between them. The CDR3 has 13 amino acids. The germline V gene has CDR1 ENHRY and CDR2 SYGVKD.

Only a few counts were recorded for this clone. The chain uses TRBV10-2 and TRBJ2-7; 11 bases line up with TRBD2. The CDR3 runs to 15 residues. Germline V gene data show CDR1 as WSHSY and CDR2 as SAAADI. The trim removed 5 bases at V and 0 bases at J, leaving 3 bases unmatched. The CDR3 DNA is TGCGCCAGCAGTCTTCTAGCGGGAGGCTCCTACGAGCAGTACTTC. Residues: CASSLLAGGSYEQYF.

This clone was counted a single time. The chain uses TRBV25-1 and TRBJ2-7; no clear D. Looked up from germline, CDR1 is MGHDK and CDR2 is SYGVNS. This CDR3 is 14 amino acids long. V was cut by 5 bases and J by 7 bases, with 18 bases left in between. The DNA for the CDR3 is TGTGCCAGCAGTCCGAACCGACCTGTTTGGGAGCAGTACTTC. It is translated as CASSPNRPVWEQYF.

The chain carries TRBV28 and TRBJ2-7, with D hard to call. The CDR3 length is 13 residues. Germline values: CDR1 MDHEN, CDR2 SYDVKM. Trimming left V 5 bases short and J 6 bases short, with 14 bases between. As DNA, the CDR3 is TGTGCCAGCAGTGGATTTTTAGGGTCCGAGCAGTACTTC. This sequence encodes CASSGFLGSEQYF.

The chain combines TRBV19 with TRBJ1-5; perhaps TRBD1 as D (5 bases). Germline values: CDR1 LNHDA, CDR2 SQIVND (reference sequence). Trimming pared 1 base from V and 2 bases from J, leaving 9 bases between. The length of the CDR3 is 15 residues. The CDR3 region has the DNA TGTGCCAGTAGTATAGGAGGGGACGGCAATCAGCCCCAGCATTTT. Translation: CASSIGGDGNQPQHF.

For the CDR3, the DNA is TGTGCCAGCAGTCCCCGGGGACAGGCGAGGACAGATACGCAGTATTTT. The encoded protein is CASSPRGQARTDTQYF. The chain employs TRBV6-2 or TRBV6-3 and TRBJ2-3; 8 nucleotides agree with TRBD1. The CDR3 is 16 residues long. Germline-derived CDR1 and CDR2 are MNHEY and SVGEGT. Germline trimming cut 5 bases from V and 3 bases from J; bases unmatched to any gene: 10.

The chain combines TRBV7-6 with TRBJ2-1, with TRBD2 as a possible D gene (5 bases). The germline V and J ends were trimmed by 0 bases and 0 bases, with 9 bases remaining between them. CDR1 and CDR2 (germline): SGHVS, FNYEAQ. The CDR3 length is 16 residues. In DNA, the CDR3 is TGTGCCAGCAGCTTAGCGATTCGGGGCTCCTACAATGAGCAGTTCTTC. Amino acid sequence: CASSLAIRGSYNEQFF.

The CDR3 is CASSSLSGGVTADTQYF. The CDR3 DNA reads as TGTGCCAGCAGCTCGCTGTCGGGCGGGGTTACCGCAGATACGCAGTATTTT. The V call is TRBV7-3, the J call TRBJ2-3; the D gene is possibly TRBD2 (6 bases). This CDR3 spans 17 amino acids. The germline gives CDR1 SGHTA, CDR2 FQGTGA. V was clipped by 4 bases and J by 4 bases, with 21 bases between them.

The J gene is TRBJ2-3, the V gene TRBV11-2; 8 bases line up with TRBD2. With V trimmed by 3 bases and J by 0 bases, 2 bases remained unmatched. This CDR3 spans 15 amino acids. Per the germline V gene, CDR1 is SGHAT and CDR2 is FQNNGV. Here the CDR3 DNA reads TGTGCCAGCAGCTTCGGGAGGGTGAGCACAGATACGCAGTATTTT. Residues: CASSFGRVSTDTQYF. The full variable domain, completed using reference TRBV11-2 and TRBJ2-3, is EAGVAQSPRYKIIEKRQSVAFWCNPISGHATLYWYQQILGQGPKLLIQFQNNGVVDDSQLPKDRFSAERLKGVDSTLKIQPAKLEDSAVYLCASSFGRVSTDTQYFGPGTRLTVL.

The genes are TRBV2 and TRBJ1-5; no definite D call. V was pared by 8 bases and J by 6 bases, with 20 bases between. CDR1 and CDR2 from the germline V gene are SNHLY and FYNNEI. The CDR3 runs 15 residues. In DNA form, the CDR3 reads TGTGCCAGCGGCGAGGAGAGGGAGCGAGGTCAGCCCCAGCATTTT. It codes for CASGEERERGQPQHF.

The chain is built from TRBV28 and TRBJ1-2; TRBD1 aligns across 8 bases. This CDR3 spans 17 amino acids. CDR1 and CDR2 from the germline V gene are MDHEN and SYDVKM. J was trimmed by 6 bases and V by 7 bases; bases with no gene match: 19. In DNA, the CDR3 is TGTGCCAGCATCCTGGGGACAGGCTTGGACCCCGTGAATGGCTACACCTTC. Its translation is CASILGTGLDPVNGYTF.

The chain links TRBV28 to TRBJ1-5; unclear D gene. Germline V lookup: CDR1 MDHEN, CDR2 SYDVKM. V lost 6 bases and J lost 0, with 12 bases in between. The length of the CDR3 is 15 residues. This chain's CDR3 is CASRPRLDSNQPQHF. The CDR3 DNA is TGTGCCAGCAGACCTCGTCTGGATAGCAATCAGCCCCAGCATTTT.

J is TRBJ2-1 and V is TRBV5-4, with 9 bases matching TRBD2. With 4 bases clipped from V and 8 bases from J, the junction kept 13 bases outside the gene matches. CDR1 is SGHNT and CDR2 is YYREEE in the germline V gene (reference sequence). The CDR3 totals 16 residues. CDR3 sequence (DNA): TGTGCCAGCAGCGGAATGACTAGCGGACCACCGTATGAGCAGTTCTTC. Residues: CASSGMTSGPPYEQFF.

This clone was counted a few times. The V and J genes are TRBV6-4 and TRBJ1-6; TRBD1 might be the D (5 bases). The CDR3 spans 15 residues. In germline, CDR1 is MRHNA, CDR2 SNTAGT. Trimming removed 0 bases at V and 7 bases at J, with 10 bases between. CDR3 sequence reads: CASSDSGTANSPLHF. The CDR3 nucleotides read TGTGCCAGCAGTGACTCCGGGACGGCCAATTCACCCCTCCACTTT.

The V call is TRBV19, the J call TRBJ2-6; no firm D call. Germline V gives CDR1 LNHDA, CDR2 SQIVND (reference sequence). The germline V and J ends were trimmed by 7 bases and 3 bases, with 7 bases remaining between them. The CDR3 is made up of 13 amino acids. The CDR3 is CASKLVGANVLTF. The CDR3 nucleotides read TGTGCCAGTAAATTGGTTGGGGCCAACGTCCTGACTTTC.

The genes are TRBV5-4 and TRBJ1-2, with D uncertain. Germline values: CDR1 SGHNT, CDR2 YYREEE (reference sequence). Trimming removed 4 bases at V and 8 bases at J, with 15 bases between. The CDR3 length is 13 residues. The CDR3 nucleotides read TGTGCCAGCAGCCACATCGACCGTATGGGCTACACCTTC. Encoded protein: CASSHIDRMGYTF.

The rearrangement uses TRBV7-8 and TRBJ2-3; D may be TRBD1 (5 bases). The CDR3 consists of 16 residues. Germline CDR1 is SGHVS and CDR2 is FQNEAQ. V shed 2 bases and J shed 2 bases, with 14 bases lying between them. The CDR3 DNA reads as TGTGCCAGCAGCTTATTCTGGGGCGGCCACACAGATACGCAGTATTTT. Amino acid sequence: CASSLFWGGHTDTQYF.

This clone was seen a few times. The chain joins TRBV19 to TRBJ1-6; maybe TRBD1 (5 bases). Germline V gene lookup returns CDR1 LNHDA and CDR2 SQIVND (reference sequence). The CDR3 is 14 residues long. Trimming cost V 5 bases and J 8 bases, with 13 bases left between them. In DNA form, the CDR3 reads TGTGCCAGTAGTCCCGGGGCCGTGCATTCACCCCTCCACTTT. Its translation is CASSPGAVHSPLHF. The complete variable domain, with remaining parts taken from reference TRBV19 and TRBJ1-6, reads DGGITQSPKYLFRKEGQNVTLSCEQNLNHDAMYWYRQDPGQGLRLIYYSQIVNDFQKGDIAEGYSVSREKKESFPLTVTSAQKNPTAFYLCASSPGAVHSPLHFGNGTRLTVT.

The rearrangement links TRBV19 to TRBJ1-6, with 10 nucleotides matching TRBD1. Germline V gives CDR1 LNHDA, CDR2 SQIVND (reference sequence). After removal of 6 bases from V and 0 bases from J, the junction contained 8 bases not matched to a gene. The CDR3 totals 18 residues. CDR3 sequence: CASRGTGAQSSYNSPLHF. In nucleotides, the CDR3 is TGTGCCAGTAGAGGGACAGGGGCCCAAAGCTCCTATAATTCACCCCTCCACTTT.

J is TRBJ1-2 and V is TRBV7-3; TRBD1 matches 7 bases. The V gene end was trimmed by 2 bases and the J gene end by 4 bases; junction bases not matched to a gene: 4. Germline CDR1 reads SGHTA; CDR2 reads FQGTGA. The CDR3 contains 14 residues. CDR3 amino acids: CASSLVPGGYGYTF. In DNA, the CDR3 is TGTGCCAGCAGCTTAGTGCCAGGGGGCTATGGCTACACCTTC.